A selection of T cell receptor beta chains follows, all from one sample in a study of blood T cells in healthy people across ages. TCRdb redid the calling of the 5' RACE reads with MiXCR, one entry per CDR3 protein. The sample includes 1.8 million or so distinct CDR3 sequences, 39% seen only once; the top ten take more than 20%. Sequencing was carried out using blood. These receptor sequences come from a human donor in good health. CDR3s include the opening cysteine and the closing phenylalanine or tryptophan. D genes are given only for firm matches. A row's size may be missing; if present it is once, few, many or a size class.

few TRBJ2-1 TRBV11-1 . TGTGCCAGCAGCTTAGTTTTGGGCAACTACAATGAGCAGTTCTTC CASSLVLGNYNEQFF
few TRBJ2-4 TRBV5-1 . TGCGCCAGCAGCCCGGCGGGACGGGAAGGTTGGCCAAAAAACATTCAGTACTTC CASSPAGREGWPKNIQYF
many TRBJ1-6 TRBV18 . TGTGCCAGCTCGCCCAGACAGGACCATAATTCACCCCTCCACTTT CASSPRQDHNSPLHF
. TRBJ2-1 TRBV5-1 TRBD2 TGCGCCAGCAACCCACTAGCGGGGGGGCGGTCTGAGCAGTTCTTC CASNPLAGGRSEQFF
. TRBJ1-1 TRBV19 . TGTGCCAGTAGAGGGGAGTACACTGAAGCTTTCTTT CASRGEYTEAFF
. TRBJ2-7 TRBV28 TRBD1 TGTGCCAGCAGATGGGGACAGAGCTACGAGCAGTACTTC CASRWGQSYEQYF
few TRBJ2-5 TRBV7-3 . TGTGCCAGCAGCTTAAAAACCGGGGAGACCCAGTACTTC CASSLKTGETQYF
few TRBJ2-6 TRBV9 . TGTGCCAGCTCGGGGTTTTGGGGGGCCAACGTCCTGACTTTC CASSGFWGANVLTF
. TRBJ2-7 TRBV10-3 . TGTGCCATCAGTGACTGGGGGGGCCCCTACGAGCAGTACTTC CAISDWGGPYEQYF
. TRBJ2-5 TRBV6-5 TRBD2 TGTGCCAGCAGGGGGGCTATAGGACTAGCGGGAGGGGAGACCCAGTACTTC CASRGAIGLAGGETQYF
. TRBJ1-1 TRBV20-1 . TGCAGTGCTAGTGCCGGGCCGAACACTGAAGCTTTCTTT CSASAGPNTEAFF
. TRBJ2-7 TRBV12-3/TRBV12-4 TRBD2 TGTGCCAGCAGTTTCTTAGCGGGGCCACACTACGAGCAGTACTTC CASSFLAGPHYEQYF
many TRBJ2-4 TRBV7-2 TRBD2 TGTGCCAGCAGCTGGGGACTAGCGGGGGGTTCCAAAAACATTCAGTACTTC CASSWGLAGGSKNIQYF
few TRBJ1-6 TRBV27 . TGTGCCAGCAGTTTATGGGGTTCACCCCTCCACTTT CASSLWGSPLHF
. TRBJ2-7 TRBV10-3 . TGTGCCATCAGTGAGCTTAGCCTATCCTACGAGCAGTACTTC CAISELSLSYEQYF
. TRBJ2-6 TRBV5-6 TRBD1 TGTGCCAGCAGCAGAAGGGACAGGAGCCCGCCTGGGGCCAACGTCCTGACTTTC CASSRRDRSPPGANVLTF
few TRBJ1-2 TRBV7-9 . TGTGCCTACTCACCTGAAACAGGGATGGGCGGCTACACCTTC CAYSPETGMGGYTF